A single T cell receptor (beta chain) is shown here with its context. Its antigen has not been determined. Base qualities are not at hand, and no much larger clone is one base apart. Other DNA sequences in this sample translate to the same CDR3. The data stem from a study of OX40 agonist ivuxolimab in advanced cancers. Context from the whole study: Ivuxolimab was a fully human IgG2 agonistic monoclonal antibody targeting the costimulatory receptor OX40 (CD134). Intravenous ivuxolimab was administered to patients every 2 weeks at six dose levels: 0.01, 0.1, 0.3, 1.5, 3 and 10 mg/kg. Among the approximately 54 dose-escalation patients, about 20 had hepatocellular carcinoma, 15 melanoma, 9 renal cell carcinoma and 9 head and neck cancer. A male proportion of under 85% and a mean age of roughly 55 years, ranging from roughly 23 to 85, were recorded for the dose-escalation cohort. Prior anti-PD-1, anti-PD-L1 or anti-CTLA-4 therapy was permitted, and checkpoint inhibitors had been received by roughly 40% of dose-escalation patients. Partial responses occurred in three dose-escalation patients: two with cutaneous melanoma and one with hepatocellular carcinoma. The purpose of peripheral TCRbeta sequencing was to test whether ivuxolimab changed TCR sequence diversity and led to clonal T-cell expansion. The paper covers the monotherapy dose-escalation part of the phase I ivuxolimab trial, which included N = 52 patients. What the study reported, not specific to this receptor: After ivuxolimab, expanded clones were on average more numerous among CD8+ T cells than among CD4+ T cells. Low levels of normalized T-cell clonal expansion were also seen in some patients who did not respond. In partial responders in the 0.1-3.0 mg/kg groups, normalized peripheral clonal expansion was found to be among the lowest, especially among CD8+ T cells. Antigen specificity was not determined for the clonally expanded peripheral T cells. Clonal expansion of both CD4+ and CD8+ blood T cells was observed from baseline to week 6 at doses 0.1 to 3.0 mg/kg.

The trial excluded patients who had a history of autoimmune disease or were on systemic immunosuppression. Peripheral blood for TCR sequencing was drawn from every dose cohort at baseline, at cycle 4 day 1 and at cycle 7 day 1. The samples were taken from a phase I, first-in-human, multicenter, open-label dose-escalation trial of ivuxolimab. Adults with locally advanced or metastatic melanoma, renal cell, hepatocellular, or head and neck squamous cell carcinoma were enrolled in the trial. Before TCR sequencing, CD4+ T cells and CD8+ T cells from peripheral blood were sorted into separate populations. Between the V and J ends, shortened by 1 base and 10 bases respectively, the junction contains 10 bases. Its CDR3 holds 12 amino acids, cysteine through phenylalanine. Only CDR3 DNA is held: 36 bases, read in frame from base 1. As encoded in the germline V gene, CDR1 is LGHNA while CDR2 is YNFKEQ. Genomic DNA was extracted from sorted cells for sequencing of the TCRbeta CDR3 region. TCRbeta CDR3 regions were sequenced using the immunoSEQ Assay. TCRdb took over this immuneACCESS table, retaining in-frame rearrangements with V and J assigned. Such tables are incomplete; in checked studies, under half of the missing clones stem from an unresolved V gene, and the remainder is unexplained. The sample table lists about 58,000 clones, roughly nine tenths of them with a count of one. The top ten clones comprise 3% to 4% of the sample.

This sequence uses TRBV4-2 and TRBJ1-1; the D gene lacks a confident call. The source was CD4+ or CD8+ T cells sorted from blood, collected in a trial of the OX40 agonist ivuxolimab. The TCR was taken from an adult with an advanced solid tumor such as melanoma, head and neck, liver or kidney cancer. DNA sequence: TGTGCCAGCAGCCAAGGGAGCGGAGGAGCTTTCTTT. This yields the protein CASSQGSGGAFF.